The 14 T cell receptor beta chains reported below all come from one sample, sequenced in a study of CXCR3-negative and CXCR3-positive naive CD8 T cells. Study conclusions and caveats: Comparison of naive cells showed more hydrophobic TRB CDR3s in CXCR3-positive than in CXCR3-negative naive cells.

These receptors' antigens are unknown. Carrying UMI labels, the TRB cDNA libraries were prepared through 5' RACE. TCRdb reanalyzed the 5' RACE reads, giving one entry per CDR3 protein sequence and no DNA. The data include 150,000 or so distinct CDR3 sequences; the top ten clones carry less than 0.55%. Sequencing was carried out using naive CXCR3+ CD8+ T cells from blood. Specified subset: CD45RO-CCR7+CD27+CD95- naive CD8+ T cells expressing CXCR3 (TNR3+). Receptor source: a human donor in good health. Some clones in this sample may be carry-over from other donors' samples.

V usage is TRBV4-1 and J usage is TRBJ2-4; checking the TCRdb D call of TRBD2 is not possible without DNA. This CDR3 contains 16 residues. Per the germline V gene, CDR1 is MGHRA and CDR2 is YSYEKL. The CDR3 loop reads CASSPNTLAGGYIQYF.

The rearrangement joins TRBV11-2 to TRBJ2-7; checking the TCRdb D call of TRBD1 is not possible without DNA. CDR3 length: 13 amino acids. Germline V lookup: CDR1 SGHAT, CDR2 FQNNGV. The CDR3 loop is CASSFGTGGEQYF.

V is TRBV29-1 and J is TRBJ2-3; the D call from TCRdb, TRBD2, cannot be confirmed without DNA. The CDR3 loop spans 15 amino acids. Per the germline V gene, CDR1 is SQVTM and CDR2 is ANQGSEA. The CDR3 reads CSAFPGLEGTDTQYF.

The genes are TRBV28 and TRBJ2-1; TCRdb returns TRBD2, unconfirmable since there is no DNA. The CDR3 covers 17 residues. CDR1 MDHEN and CDR2 SYDVKM come from the germline V gene. The CDR3 sequence: CASSLGPSGRVVNEQFF.

This chain links TRBV7-9 with TRBJ2-3; TCRdb calls TRBD2, which cannot be checked without DNA. This CDR3 is built from 14 residues. The germline CDR1 and CDR2 sequences are SEHNR and FQNEAQ (reference sequence). The CDR3 loop is CASSLTGPTDTQYF.

The chain's CDR3 is CASTITSLYNEQFF. J is TRBJ2-1 and V is TRBV12-3 or TRBV12-4; TCRdb picks TRBD2, but there is no DNA to check that call. This CDR3 is built from 14 residues.

The chain combines TRBV12-3 or TRBV12-4 with TRBJ1-1; the D call from TCRdb, TRBD1, cannot be confirmed without DNA. The CDR3 covers 14 residues. The CDR3 region is CASSFGGRNTEAFF.

V usage is TRBV29-1 and J usage is TRBJ2-3; TCRdb's D call, TRBD2, is unchecked because there is no DNA. Per germline, CDR1 SQVTM and CDR2 ANQGSEA. The CDR3 length is 14 residues. CDR3 region: CSVSTSGSTDTQYF.

The genes are TRBV7-2 and TRBJ1-2; TCRdb's D call, TRBD1, is unchecked because there is no DNA. The CDR3 consists of 16 residues. Germline loops: CDR1 SGHTA, CDR2 FQGNSA. CDR3 protein: CASTSATGTGVYGYTF.

The chain couples TRBV6-5 to TRBJ2-2; TCRdb selects TRBD1, and the lack of DNA leaves this call unchecked. Germline lookup yields CDR1 MNHEY and CDR2 SVGAGI. This CDR3 is 14 amino acids long. The CDR3 is CASSQQGIPGELFF.

The chain employs TRBV4-3 and TRBJ1-5; TCRdb lists TRBD1, though no DNA is available to test this call. Per germline, CDR1 LGHNA and CDR2 YSLEER. The CDR3 totals 16 residues. Here the CDR3 reads CASSQHRGHPDQPQHF.

The chain recombines TRBV28 with TRBJ1-5. The length of the CDR3 is 15 residues. In germline, CDR1 is MDHEN, CDR2 SYDVKM. The CDR3 loop reads CASSSDLEGYQPQHF.

The chain is built from TRBV28 and TRBJ1-5; as DNA is missing, the TRBD1 call by TCRdb cannot be tested. The CDR3 totals 17 residues. Germline CDR1 is MDHEN and CDR2 is SYDVKM. This CDR3 reads CAIRPGHGAVGNQPQHF.

The chain combines TRBV19 with TRBJ2-1; without DNA, the TCRdb call of TRBD1 cannot be checked. The CDR3 extends over 15 amino acids. Germline assignment: CDR1 LNHDA and CDR2 SQIVND (reference sequence). The CDR3 sequence is CASSMGTGWYNEQFF.